Following are 28 T cell receptor beta chains from one sample sequenced in a study of cytomegalovirus exposure and HLA in healthy donors listed by TCRdb under 2017. The receptor library was made with the immunoSEQ multiplex PCR assay. The multiplex PCR relied on a mix of 60 forward primers for TCR Vbeta segments and 13 reverse primers for TCR Jbeta segments. What TCRdb holds here is the immuneACCESS table cut down to in-frame rearrangements. Part of the clones is not present; checked against another copy, under half of the missing clones reflect an unresolved V gene, and the others are unexplained. Here the sample has approximately 87,000 clones; roughly 79% occur a single time. Jointly, the top ten make up about 3.9% of the sample. The sequencing input was PBMCs. The receptors derive from a woman in her 70s in good health and CMV-seropositive.

About this clone: In the same sample, other DNA sequences code for this CDR3. The rearrangement uses TRBV2 and TRBJ2-1, with 11 nucleotides matching TRBD2. V shed 6 bases and J 4 bases; nucleotides not matched to a gene: 5. The CDR3 loop spans 15 amino acids. Germline V lookup: CDR1 SNHLY, CDR2 FYNNEI. As DNA, the CDR3 is TGTGCCAGCAGGACGGGACTAGCGGCTTACAATGAGCAGTTCTTC. It yields the protein CASRTGLAAYNEQFF.

The chain recombines TRBV19 with TRBJ2-2; D might be TRBD2 (6 bases). Per germline, CDR1 LNHDA and CDR2 SQIVND (reference sequence). V shed 9 bases and J shed 7 bases, with 18 bases lying between them. The CDR3 has 14 residues. The DNA of the CDR3 is TGTGCCAGCAGAGCCGTCGGGAGAAACGGGGAGCTGTTTTTT. Translation: CASRAVGRNGELFF.

The rearrangement joins TRBV27 to TRBJ2-1, with 9 positions matching TRBD2. The CDR3 contains 14 residues. With 4 bases clipped from V and 9 bases from J, the junction kept 7 bases outside the gene matches. Germline V gene lookup returns CDR1 MNHEY and CDR2 SMNVEV (reference sequence). CDR3 DNA: TGTGCCAGCAGTTCTCCTGGGACTAGCTTTGAGCAGTTCTTC. This sequence encodes CASSSPGTSFEQFF.

V and J are TRBV5-6 and TRBJ2-1; tentatively, D is TRBD1 (5 bases). Trimming took off 3 bases at V and 7 bases at J, with 14 bases between the two ends. CDR3 length equals 14 residues. Looked up from germline, CDR1 is SGHDT and CDR2 is YYEEEE. The CDR3 bases are TGTGCCAGCAGCTGGGGTGGGGCACGGAATGAGCAGTTCTTC. This gives the protein CASSWGGARNEQFF.

The V call is TRBV4-2, the J call TRBJ1-2; tentative D call: TRBD1 (5 bases). V was cut by 2 bases and J by 0 bases, with 10 bases left in between. Germline V gene sequence: CDR1 LGHNA, CDR2 YNFKEQ. The CDR3 spans 15 residues. The CDR3 DNA reads TGTGCCAGCAGCCAAACGACAGATTCTAACTATGGCTACACCTTC. Translation: CASSQTTDSNYGYTF.

This clone was detected only a few times. The chain has TRBV2 and TRBJ1-2; 8 bases align to TRBD1. CDR1 is SNHLY, CDR2 FYNNEI, per germline. V was clipped by 6 bases and J by 4 bases; unmatched bases: 7. This CDR3 is built from 14 residues. The CDR3 sequence is CASRDDRGTYGYTF. The DNA for the CDR3 is TGTGCCAGCAGGGATGACAGGGGCACCTATGGCTACACCTTC.

The genes are TRBV5-4 and TRBJ2-5, with 12 bases identical to TRBD1. CDR3 size: 15 residues. Germline assignment: CDR1 SGHNT and CDR2 YYREEE (reference sequence). V lost 0 bases to trimming and J lost 4 bases; unmatched junction nucleotides: 1. Written as DNA, the CDR3 is TGTGCCAGCAGCTTGGGGGACAGGGGGCGAGAGACCCAGTACTTC. It codes for CASSLGDRGRETQYF.

This chain connects TRBV4-2 to TRBJ2-1; TRBD2 is a possible D gene (6 bases). Germline V CDR1 and CDR2: LGHNA, YNFKEQ. The CDR3 runs to 15 residues. V lost 3 bases and J 3 bases, leaving 12 bases between the germline ends. CDR3 sequence (DNA): TGTGCCAGCAGCCAGGAGGGTAGTGTCTACAATGAGCAGTTCTTC. Its translation is CASSQEGSVYNEQFF.

V usage is TRBV9 and J usage is TRBJ2-1, with 9 bases fitting TRBD2. Germline loops: CDR1 SGDLS, CDR2 YYNGEE. The J segment lost 2 bases and the V segment lost 3 bases, leaving 3 bases of the junction unmatched. The length of the CDR3 is 15 residues. The CDR3 bases are TGTGCCAGCAGCGAGGGACTAGCACCCTACAATGAGCAGTTCTTC. As protein: CASSEGLAPYNEQFF.

V gene TRBV6-5 combines with J gene TRBJ2-3; 8 positions match TRBD2. The CDR3 totals 15 residues. V dropped 6 bases and J dropped 2; count of bases not matched to a gene: 7. Germline V gives CDR1 MNHEY, CDR2 SVGAGI. The DNA for the CDR3 is TGTGCCAGCAGCAGAACTAGCGGATACACAGATACGCAGTATTTT. Encoded protein: CASSRTSGYTDTQYF.

The chain uses TRBV5-8 and TRBJ2-7; D uncertain. Germline CDR1 and CDR2: SGHTS and YDEGEE. The CDR3 length is 14 residues. V shed 1 base and J shed 5 bases, with 13 bases lying between them. CDR3 amino acids: CASSLMVVVNEQYF. In nucleotides, the CDR3 is TGTGCCAGCAGCTTGATGGTAGTAGTCAACGAGCAGTACTTC.

This chain joins TRBV6-6 and TRBJ1-5, with D possibly TRBD1 on 5 matching bases. Germline values: CDR1 MNHNY, CDR2 SVGAGI (reference sequence). The CDR3 runs 14 residues. V lost 0 bases and J lost 4, with 7 bases in between. The CDR3 sequence: CASSYSRGNQPQHF. Written as DNA, the CDR3 is TGTGCCAGCAGTTACTCTAGGGGAAATCAGCCCCAGCATTTT.

The chain joins TRBV12-5 to TRBJ2-1; D might be TRBD2 (6 bases). This CDR3 is built from 17 residues. V was trimmed by 6 bases and J by 4 bases, leaving 22 bases between them. Germline CDR1 LGHNT, CDR2 FRNRAP. For the CDR3, the DNA is TGTGCTAGTGGCCAAAGCCCCGGGACTTCACTTTACAATGAGCAGTTCTTC. The encoded protein is CASGQSPGTSLYNEQFF. Variable domain in full (rest from reference TRBV12-5 and TRBJ2-1): DARVTQTPRHKVTEMGQEVTMRCQPILGHNTVFWYRQTMMQGLELLAYFRNRAPLDDSGMPKDRFSAEMPDATLATLKIQPSEPRDSAVYFCASGQSPGTSLYNEQFFGPGTRLTVL.

Worth noting for this clone: This same CDR3 is encoded by further DNA sequences in the sample. The gene calls are TRBV7-2 and TRBJ1-2, with a possible D match to TRBD1 (6 bases). This CDR3 is built from 13 residues. Germline V gives CDR1 SGHTA, CDR2 FQGNSA. Trimming removed 2 bases from V and 5 bases from J, with 9 bases in between. The CDR3 bases are TGTGCCAGCAGCTTACAGGGGAATTATGGCTACACCTTC. Translated, it gives CASSLQGNYGYTF.

The chain couples TRBV7-8 to TRBJ1-5; D may be TRBD1 (6 bases). Germline V lookup: CDR1 SGHVS, CDR2 FQNEAQ. This CDR3 region has 15 residues. Between the trimmed V and J ends, which lost 10 bases and 6 bases, there was a span of 22 bases. The CDR3: CATARDNGVGQPQHF. DNA for the CDR3: TGTGCCACCGCCCGGGACAACGGTGTCGGTCAGCCCCAGCATTTT.

Details on this clone: The CDR3 carries no conserved terminal phenylalanine or tryptophan, so it likely arises from a read error. The limits of the CDR3 on the DNA are not certain, so only TCRdb's listed CDR3 is given. The chain has TRBV10-3 and TRBJ1-2; the table calls TRBD1, which could not be checked here. The germline CDR1 and CDR2 sequences are ENHRY and SYGVKD. The CDR3 is 13 residues long, ends included. The CDR3 loop reads CAISYPGQGGLRV.

The chain has TRBV5-1 and TRBJ2-1; 10 nucleotides align to TRBD2. From germline, CDR1 is SGHRS and CDR2 YFSETQ. The junction had 8 bases not matched to a gene; V was cut back by 7 bases and J by 7 bases. CDR3 length: 14 residues. As DNA, the CDR3 is TGCGCCAGCTCAAGAGCGGGAGGGGCGAATGAGCAGTTCTTC. Translation: CASSRAGGANEQFF.

V is TRBV13 and J is TRBJ2-1; TRBD2 matches at 9 bases. The CDR3 is 17 residues long. J gave up 4 bases and V 0 bases, and 7 bases lay outside the gene matches. The V gene's germline CDR1 is PRHDT and CDR2 FYEKMQ (reference sequence). The CDR3 here is CASSLGGSGRRYNEQFF. In DNA, the CDR3 is TGTGCCAGCAGCTTAGGGGGTAGCGGGAGAAGGTACAATGAGCAGTTCTTC.

The V and J genes are TRBV19 and TRBJ2-4, with D unclear. Germline lookup yields CDR1 LNHDA and CDR2 SQIVND (reference sequence). The CDR3 length is 15 residues. The V and J ends lost 1 base and 7 bases respectively, with 14 bases between them. The CDR3 reads CASSIGSLSRNIQYF. In DNA form, the CDR3 reads TGTGCCAGTAGTATAGGGAGTTTGAGTCGGAACATTCAGTACTTC. The complete variable domain, with remaining parts taken from reference TRBV19 and TRBJ2-4, reads DGGITQSPKYLFRKEGQNVTLSCEQNLNHDAMYWYRQDPGQGLRLIYYSQIVNDFQKGDIAEGYSVSREKKESFPLTVTSAQKNPTAFYLCASSIGSLSRNIQYFGAGTRLSVL.

The V call is TRBV30, the J call TRBJ2-6, with a tentative D call TRBD1 (5 bases). The CDR3 has 16 residues. V lost 6 bases and J lost 0, with 15 bases in between. Per germline, CDR1 GTSNPN and CDR2 SVGIG (reference sequence). The CDR3 sequence: CACPRQTFSGANVLTF. CDR3 in DNA: TGTGCCTGCCCCCGACAGACCTTCTCTGGGGCCAACGTCCTGACTTTC.

The V and J genes are TRBV7-9 and TRBJ1-1; maybe TRBD1 (6 bases). V shed 1 base and J shed 3 bases, with 15 bases lying between them. From germline, CDR1 is SEHNR and CDR2 FQNEAQ (reference sequence). The CDR3 totals 16 residues. The chain's CDR3 is CASSLDGTGRDTEAFF. The DNA of the CDR3 is TGTGCCAGCAGCTTAGATGGAACAGGGAGGGACACTGAAGCTTTCTTT. Supplemented by reference TRBV7-9 and TRBJ1-1, the full variable domain reads DTGVSQNPRHKITKRGQNVTFRCDPISEHNRLYWYRQTLGQGPEFLTYFQNEAQLEKSRLLSDRFSAERPKGSFSTLEIQRTEQGDSAMYLCASSLDGTGRDTEAFFGQGTRLTVV.

This clone was picked up one time. V gene TRBV28 combines with J gene TRBJ2-2; 13 bases agree with TRBD2. Germline V gene sequence: CDR1 MDHEN, CDR2 SYDVKM. This CDR3 has 14 residues. After removal of 9 bases from V and 3 bases from J, the junction contained 1 base not matched to a gene. The CDR3 coding sequence is TGTGCCAGTGGACTAGCGGGAGACACCGGGGAGCTGTTTTTT. The encoded protein is CASGLAGDTGELFF.

The chain carries TRBV28 and TRBJ2-7; possible D gene TRBD2, 6 bases. CDR3 length: 15 amino acids. The V gene lost 3 bases and the J gene lost 6 bases, with 18 bases spanning the gap. CDR1 is MDHEN and CDR2 is SYDVKM in the germline V gene. The CDR3 reads CASSFPGGTQGEQYF. Here the CDR3 DNA reads TGTGCCAGCAGTTTTCCCGGAGGGACGCAGGGCGAGCAGTACTTC.

The rearrangement uses TRBV9 and TRBJ2-7; 8 bases map to TRBD1. The CDR3 spans 15 residues. Trimming removed 0 bases from V and 7 bases from J; junction bases left unmatched: 9. Germline V gene data show CDR1 as SGDLS and CDR2 as YYNGEE. The DNA of the CDR3 is TGTGCCAGCAGCGTAGGTGGACAGGGCCGGGAAGAGCAGTACTTC. Translation gives CASSVGGQGREEQYF.

The chain links TRBV13 to TRBJ1-6, with 7 bases that match TRBD1. J lost 10 bases, V lost 4 bases, and 16 bases had no gene match. Germline V CDR1 and CDR2: PRHDT, FYEKMQ (reference sequence). The CDR3 length is 17 residues. The CDR3 coding sequence is TGTGCCAGCAGCTCCTCGGGAGTGACAGGGTTTCGGTCACCCCTCCACTTT. It translates to CASSSSGVTGFRSPLHF.

This sequence joins TRBV5-4 and TRBJ1-6; D remains ambiguous. There are 16 residues in the CDR3. Germline assignment: CDR1 SGHNT and CDR2 YYREEE (reference sequence). Trimming took 0 bases from V and 8 from J, leaving 15 bases between them. As DNA, the CDR3 is TGTGCCAGCAGCTTGGCCGGCGGAGGGAGGTATTCACCCCTCCACTTT. It specifies CASSLAGGGRYSPLHF.

This chain links TRBV5-1 with TRBJ2-5; D is perhaps TRBD1 (6 bases). The end of the DNA is better explained by TRBJ2-7, so the J call may be wrong. Germline V lookup: CDR1 SGHRS, CDR2 YFSETQ. CDR3 length: 15 amino acids. CDR3 DNA: TGCGCCAGCAGCTTGGCCGGTCGACAGGCCTACGAGCAGTACTTC. The encoded protein is CASSLAGRQAYEQYF.

This chain joins TRBV11-3 and TRBJ2-1; 7 bases agree with TRBD1. Germline V CDR1 and CDR2: SGHNT, YENEEA. The V and J ends lost 5 bases and 8 bases, in that order; junction bases with no gene match: 3. CDR3 length equals 12 residues. CDR3 sequence (DNA): TGTGCCAGCAGCCCACAGGGGTATGAGCAGTTCTTC. Translating gives CASSPQGYEQFF.